The 28 T cell receptor beta chains reported below all come from one sample, sequenced in a study of control samples from healthy donors and cancer patients (dated by TCRdb to between 2020 and 2021). Library creation used the immunoSEQ multiplex PCR assay. TCRdb took over this immuneACCESS table, retaining in-frame rearrangements with V and J assigned. Such tables are incomplete; in checked studies, under half of the missing clones stem from an unresolved V gene, and the remainder is unexplained. Within this sample are about 160,000 clones, with approximately 96% of them counted one time only. The biggest ten clones account for more than 8% of the sample. Sequenced input: blood. These receptors all come from a middle-aged woman in good health.

The V gene is TRBV5-1, the J gene TRBJ2-3, with 8 bases lining up with TRBD1. Trimming at V came to 4 bases and at J to 4 bases, leaving 8 bases not matched to a gene. Germline CDR1 and CDR2: SGHRS and YFSETQ. This CDR3 has 15 residues. The CDR3 spells CASSTGQGRADTQYF. CDR3 in DNA: TGCGCCAGCAGCACAGGACAGGGTAGGGCAGATACGCAGTATTTT. The complete variable domain, with remaining parts taken from reference TRBV5-1 and TRBJ2-3, reads KAGVTQTPRYLIKTRGQQVTLSCSPISGHRSVSWYQQTPGQGLQFLFEYFSETQRNKGNFPGRFSGRQFSNSRSEMNVSTLELGDSALYLCASSTGQGRADTQYFGPGTRLTVL.

The rearrangement links TRBV6-5 to TRBJ2-3, with 9 bases that match TRBD2. The CDR3 totals 15 residues. V lost 2 bases, J lost 1 base, and 1 base stayed unmatched. From germline, CDR1 is MNHEY and CDR2 SVGAGI. CDR3 bases: TGTGCCAGCAGTTACAAGCGGGGGGGCACAGATACGCAGTATTTT. Its translation is CASSYKRGGTDTQYF.

The rearrangement uses TRBV4-3 and TRBJ1-2; a weak D match, TRBD1 (5 bases). Germline loops: CDR1 LGHNA, CDR2 YSLEER. Trimming took off 0 bases at V and 6 bases at J, with 29 bases between the two ends. The CDR3 sequence is 20 residues long. The CDR3 protein is CASSQDKPRRFSRRGDGYTF. CDR3 bases: TGCGCCAGCAGCCAAGATAAGCCCAGAAGATTCTCTAGACGGGGGGATGGCTACACCTTC.

This rearrangement joins TRBV4-3 to TRBJ2-7, with a tentative D call TRBD1 (6 bases). CDR3 length: 15 amino acids. V gave up 0 bases and J gave up 3 bases, with 12 bases separating them. Germline lookup yields CDR1 LGHNA and CDR2 YSLEER. The CDR3 spells CASSQDRQAYYEQYF. As DNA, the CDR3 is TGCGCCAGCAGCCAAGATCGACAGGCCTACTACGAGCAGTACTTC.

CDR3 loop: CASSLARRGFARETQYF. The DNA for the CDR3 is TGTGCCAGCAGCTTAGCCCGTCGCGGGTTCGCTCGAGAGACCCAGTACTTC. The gene calls are TRBV7-2 and TRBJ2-5, with TRBD2 as a possible D gene (5 bases). CDR1 is SGHTA, CDR2 FQGNSA, per germline. Trimming pared 0 bases from V and 4 bases from J, leaving 18 bases between. This CDR3 has 17 residues. The whole variable domain, remainder taken from reference TRBV7-2 and TRBJ2-5, is GAGVSQSPSNKVTEKGKDVELRCDPISGHTALYWYRQSLGQGLEFLIYFQGNSAPDKSGLPSDRFSAERTGGSVSTLTIQRTQQEDSAVYLCASSLARRGFARETQYFGPGTRLLVL.

The genes are TRBV18 and TRBJ1-2; TRBD1 is a possible D gene (6 bases). V was cut by 3 bases and J by 3 bases, with 14 bases left in between. The CDR3 runs to 15 residues. Germline loops: CDR1 KGHSH, CDR2 LQKENI. CDR3 amino acids: CASSPTSRGDYGYTF. The CDR3 nucleotides are TGTGCCAGCTCACCCACTTCCAGGGGCGACTATGGCTACACCTTC.

The chain combines TRBV18 with TRBJ1-3, with D unresolved. Between the trimmed V and J ends, which lost 2 bases and 0 bases, there was a span of 11 bases. CDR1 and CDR2 (germline): KGHSH, LQKENI. The CDR3 extends over 16 amino acids. CDR3 bases: TGTGCCAGCTCACCATCCGCAGCTTACTCTGGAAACACCATATATTTT. It translates to CASSPSAAYSGNTIYF. Drawing the rest from reference TRBV18 and TRBJ1-3, the complete variable domain is NAGVMQNPRHLVRRRGQEARLRCSPMKGHSHVYWYRQLPEEGLKFMVYLQKENIIDESGMPKERFSAEFPKEGPSILRIQQVVRGDSAAYFCASSPSAAYSGNTIYFGEGSWLTVV.

As concerns this clone: Other nucleotide sequences from this sample produce the same CDR3. The chain recombines TRBV5-4 with TRBJ1-1; 7 nucleotides align to TRBD1. Germline V gene lookup returns CDR1 SGHNT and CDR2 YYREEE (reference sequence). CDR3 length: 15 amino acids. With V trimmed by 0 bases and J by 3 bases, 5 bases remained unmatched. The CDR3 sequence is CASSLGQGGDTEAFF. The DNA for the CDR3 is TGTGCCAGCAGCTTGGGACAGGGCGGGGACACTGAAGCTTTCTTT.

The rearrangement uses TRBV7-2 and TRBJ1-5; a possible D gene is TRBD1 (6 bases). Trimming shortened V by 1 base and J by 7 bases, and 14 bases separated the two germline ends. This CDR3 region has 15 residues. Germline-derived CDR1 and CDR2 are SGHTA and FQGNSA. The CDR3 sequence is CASSLVGAEGQPQHF. CDR3 sequence (DNA): TGTGCCAGCAGCTTAGTGGGGGCGGAGGGACAGCCCCAGCATTTT.

As concerns this clone: This CDR3 is also generated by other DNA sequences in the sample. The chain combines TRBV5-1 with TRBJ1-5; D gene ambiguous. CDR3 length: 14 residues. V lost 0 bases and J 1 base, leaving 5 bases between the germline ends. Per the germline V gene, CDR1 is SGHRS and CDR2 is YFSETQ. The CDR3: CASSLGGSNQPQHF. The CDR3 bases are TGCGCCAGCAGCTTGGGTGGAAGCAATCAGCCCCAGCATTTT.

This clone occurred once. The gene calls are TRBV9 and TRBJ1-4; unclear D gene. The V gene's germline CDR1 is SGDLS and CDR2 YYNGEE. The V gene lost 4 bases and the J gene lost 5 bases, with 15 bases spanning the gap. This CDR3 has 15 amino acids. CDR3 sequence: CASSPSRGVNEKLFF. CDR3 DNA sequence: TGTGCCAGCAGCCCTAGCCGGGGAGTCAATGAAAAACTGTTTTTT.

The rearrangement uses TRBV6-4 and TRBJ2-4, with D perhaps matching TRBD1 or TRBD2 (5 bases each). Germline V gene lookup returns CDR1 MRHNA and CDR2 SNTAGT. Trimming took 2 bases from V and 11 from J, leaving 10 bases between them. The CDR3 contains 12 residues. For the CDR3, the DNA is TGTGCCAGCAGTGACCGGGACCTCGTTCAGTACTTC. It codes for CASSDRDLVQYF.

Of note for this clone: The germline gene is not matched at one end of the junction; a read error may be the cause. This sequence joins TRBV5-1 and TRBJ2-4; D is undetermined. In germline, CDR1 is SGHRS, CDR2 YFSETQ. This CDR3 has 13 residues. CDR3 loop: CASRLAELDIQYF. The DNA for the CDR3 is TGCGCCAGCAGGTTGGCAGAGTTGGACATTCAGTACTTC.

This chain uses TRBV25-1 with TRBJ1-6; 7 positions agree with TRBD1. V was pared by 8 bases and J by 5 bases, with 9 bases of the junction left unmatched. The CDR3 is 15 amino acids. Germline V CDR1 and CDR2: MGHDK, SYGVNS. The CDR3 sequence: CASGGWGQHNSPLHF. The CDR3 DNA reads TGTGCCAGCGGGGGGTGGGGACAGCATAATTCACCCCTCCACTTT.

This clone appeared a single time. This chain connects TRBV25-1 to TRBJ2-5; D is uncertain. V lost 0 bases, J lost 5 bases, and 7 bases lay in between. This CDR3 contains 13 residues. Germline CDR1 is MGHDK and CDR2 is SYGVNS. The CDR3 region is CASSEYVVETQYF. The CDR3 DNA reads as TGTGCCAGCAGTGAATACGTTGTCGAGACCCAGTACTTC. Looking up the rest from reference TRBV25-1 and TRBJ2-5 gives the full variable domain: EADIYQTPRYLVIGTGKKITLECSQTMGHDKMYWYQQDPGMELHLIHYSYGVNSTEKGDLSSESTVSRIRTEHFPLTLESARPSHTSQYLCASSEYVVETQYFGPGTRLLVL.

The chain joins TRBV29-1 to TRBJ2-2; D gene ambiguous. Trimming took off 5 bases at V and 0 bases at J, with 13 bases between the two ends. The CDR3 length is 15 residues. Germline CDR1 reads SQVTM; CDR2 reads ANQGSEA. The CDR3 spells CSVPGGTSNTGELFF. DNA for the CDR3: TGCAGCGTTCCCGGTGGAACCTCGAACACCGGGGAGCTGTTTTTT.

The CDR3 loop is CASRGDTRQRGYTF. In nucleotides, the CDR3 is TGTGCCAGCAGGGGAGACACCCGGCAACGTGGCTACACCTTC. The rearrangement links TRBV6-6 to TRBJ1-2; D ambiguous. V was pared by 6 bases and J by 7 bases, with 18 bases between. Looked up from germline, CDR1 is MNHNY and CDR2 is SVGAGI (reference sequence). The CDR3 is made up of 14 amino acids.

This chain links TRBV5-1 with TRBJ1-1; 8 bases are a match to TRBD1. The CDR3 loop spans 17 amino acids. CDR1 and CDR2 from the germline V gene are SGHRS and YFSETQ. The trim removed 0 bases at V and 1 base at J, leaving 8 bases unmatched. The CDR3 loop is CASSLAGGQDENTEAFF. The CDR3 nucleotides read TGCGCCAGCAGCTTGGCTGGGGGACAGGACGAGAACACTGAAGCTTTCTTT.

The chain carries TRBV19 and TRBJ1-4, with D hard to call. The CDR3 has 13 residues. Germline V gene lookup returns CDR1 LNHDA and CDR2 SQIVND (reference sequence). Trimming removed 4 bases at V and 3 bases at J, with 6 bases between. DNA for the CDR3: TGTGCCAGTAGTACGTCGGCTAATGAAAAACTGTTTTTT. It codes for CASSTSANEKLFF. Complete variable domain (other parts from reference TRBV19 and TRBJ1-4): DGGITQSPKYLFRKEGQNVTLSCEQNLNHDAMYWYRQDPGQGLRLIYYSQIVNDFQKGDIAEGYSVSREKKESFPLTVTSAQKNPTAFYLCASSTSANEKLFFGSGTQLSVL.

The V gene is TRBV3-1 (or the pseudogene TRBV3-2), the J gene TRBJ1-6; D unclear. CDR3 size: 13 residues. CDR1 LGHDT and CDR2 YNNKEL come from the germline V gene (reference sequence). V dropped 4 bases and J dropped 5 bases, with 6 bases sitting between them. CDR3 DNA: TGTGCCAGCAGCCTCGTCGATAATTCACCCCTCCACTTT. It yields the protein CASSLVDNSPLHF.

The rearrangement uses TRBV7-9 and TRBJ2-7, with TRBD1 identical over 8 bases. Trimming at V came to 5 bases and at J to 8 bases, leaving 5 bases not matched to a gene. The CDR3 runs to 12 residues. The germline gives CDR1 SEHNR, CDR2 FQNEAQ (reference sequence). This CDR3 reads CASSIDRGKQYF. CDR3 nucleotide sequence: TGTGCCAGCAGCATCGACAGGGGAAAGCAGTACTTC.

V usage is TRBV27 and J usage is TRBJ2-1; D call uncertain. Trimming pared 4 bases from V and 4 bases from J, leaving 5 bases between. Germline lookup yields CDR1 MNHEY and CDR2 SMNVEV (reference sequence). The CDR3 consists of 12 residues. CDR3 DNA sequence: TGTGCCAGCAGTTCCAATTACAATGAGCAGTTCTTC. Translation gives CASSSNYNEQFF.

The genes are TRBV9 and TRBJ2-2, with TRBD1 as a possible D gene (6 bases). Germline values: CDR1 SGDLS, CDR2 YYNGEE. CDR3 length equals 16 residues. V was clipped by 5 bases and J by 0 bases, with 14 bases between them. The CDR3 region has the DNA TGTGCCAGCAGTCCCATGACAGGTTCGAACACCGGGGAGCTGTTTTTT. Protein sequence: CASSPMTGSNTGELFF.

This chain links TRBV10-3 with TRBJ1-3; D unresolved. The length of the CDR3 is 15 residues. Trimming left V 2 bases short and J 0 bases short, with 8 bases between. Germline loops: CDR1 ENHRY, CDR2 SYGVKD. The CDR3 nucleotides are TGTGCCATCAGTGAGGACTCGCGCTCTGGAAACACCATATATTTT. It codes for CAISEDSRSGNTIYF.

The genes are TRBV27 and TRBJ1-1; D remains unclear. Germline V lookup: CDR1 MNHEY, CDR2 SMNVEV (reference sequence). CDR3 length: 14 amino acids. Trimming took off 1 base at V and 1 base at J, with 7 bases between the two ends. For the CDR3, the DNA is TGTGCCAGCAGTTTATGGCCCGGGAACACTGAAGCTTTCTTT. Its translation is CASSLWPGNTEAFF.

This sequence joins TRBV10-3 and TRBJ2-7, with 9 bases identical to TRBD1. CDR1 and CDR2 (germline): ENHRY, SYGVKD. The CDR3 is 14 residues long. Unmatched junction bases numbered 2, after V lost 3 bases and J lost 2 bases. The CDR3 bases are TGTGCCATCAGTGACGGACAGGGGACCTACGAGCAGTACTTC. Protein product: CAISDGQGTYEQYF.

This clone has just one count. V is TRBV27 and J is TRBJ1-5; D gene uncertain. CDR3 length equals 14 residues. Trimming cost V 2 bases and J 3 bases, with 8 bases left between them. The germline V gene has CDR1 MNHEY and CDR2 SMNVEV (reference sequence). The chain's CDR3 is CASSLVRINQPQHF. For the CDR3, the DNA is TGTGCCAGCAGTTTAGTCAGGATCAATCAGCCCCAGCATTTT.

The chain links TRBV6-1 to TRBJ1-1, with D uncertain. Germline lookup yields CDR1 MNHNS and CDR2 SASEGT. V gave up 2 bases and J gave up 11 bases, with 12 bases separating them. This CDR3 has 12 residues. The CDR3 loop reads CASSERASSAFF. CDR3 in DNA: TGTGCCAGCAGTGAAAGGGCTAGTTCGGCTTTCTTT.